Listed here are 9 T cell receptor beta chains from one sample, sequenced in a study of CD8 T cells in Susac syndrome (dated by TCRdb to about 2019). The library was generated by the immunoSEQ multiplex PCR assay. RNA was extracted with the RNeasy kit and 0.5 to 1 ug was reverse transcribed using random hexamers. Through fastp at Q25 and MiXCR, TCRdb rebuilt clones from the public reads, retaining in-frame beta chains. Every distinct CDR3 protein forms one entry, paired with its most common genes and DNA. Here the sample has about 300,000 distinct CDR3 sequences; 70% to 90% occur a single time. Approximately 0.18% of the sample lies in the top ten. Sequencing input: CD8+ T cells from PBMCs. These receptors came from a human donor with multiple sclerosis.

J is TRBJ2-7 and V is TRBV7-9; D possibly corresponds to TRBD2 (7 bases). V lost 4 bases and J lost 10, with 14 bases in between. The germline V gene encodes CDR1 SEHNR and CDR2 FQNEAQ (reference sequence). CDR3 length: 12 amino acids. The DNA for the CDR3 is TGTGCCAGCAGCTGGGGGGGGGCTCCCCAGTACTTC. As protein: CASSWGGAPQYF. The full variable domain, with the rest looked up from reference TRBV7-9 and TRBJ2-7, is DTGVSQNPRHKITKRGQNVTFRCDPISEHNRLYWYRQTLGQGPEFLTYFQNEAQLEKSRLLSDRFSAERPKGSFSTLEIQRTEQGDSAMYLCASSWGGAPQYFGPGTRLTVT.

This chain links TRBV5-4 with TRBJ2-7; a weak D match, TRBD2 (6 bases). Trimming removed 4 bases at V and 1 base at J, with 15 bases between. CDR1 is SGHNT and CDR2 is YYREEE in the germline V gene (reference sequence). The CDR3 is made up of 15 amino acids. The chain's CDR3 is CASSPRAGTSYEQYF. The CDR3 coding sequence is TGTGCCAGCAGCCCGAGGGCGGGGACGTCCTACGAGCAGTACTTC.

This clonotype was recorded only once. This chain joins TRBV27 and TRBJ2-7; 7 positions match TRBD2. The CDR3 runs 14 residues. CDR1 and CDR2 (germline): MNHEY, SMNVEV (reference sequence). With V trimmed by 5 bases and J by 2 bases, 6 bases remained unmatched. CDR3 residues: CASSTRLAAYEQYF. CDR3 in DNA: TGTGCCAGCAGTACAAGACTAGCCGCCTACGAGCAGTACTTC.

The table lists this clonotype with a count of one. The V gene is TRBV7-6, the J gene TRBJ2-1; D not certain. Trimming stripped 0 bases from V and 5 bases from J, with 8 bases between. The CDR3 spans 14 residues. CDR1 SGHVS and CDR2 FNYEAQ come from the germline V gene. The CDR3 loop is CASSLAGFNNEQFF. The CDR3 region has the DNA TGTGCCAGCAGCTTAGCAGGATTTAACAATGAGCAGTTCTTC.

The chain joins TRBV9 to TRBJ2-2; D uncertain. Per the germline V gene, CDR1 is SGDLS and CDR2 is YYNGEE. The CDR3 runs 13 residues. Trimming cost V 1 base and J 5 bases, with 6 bases left between them. The CDR3, as DNA: TGTGCCAGCAGCGTATTCTATACCGGGGAGCTGTTTTTT. Its translation is CASSVFYTGELFF. Full variable domain (missing parts from reference TRBV9 and TRBJ2-2): DSGVTQTPKHLITATGQRVTLRCSPRSGDLSVYWYQQSLDQGLQFLIQYYNGEERAKGNILERFSAQQFPDLHSELNLSSLELGDSALYFCASSVFYTGELFFGEGSRLTVL.

The J gene is TRBJ1-5, the V gene TRBV2, with D unclear. The germline V gene encodes CDR1 SNHLY and CDR2 FYNNEI. The germline V and J ends were trimmed by 1 base and 5 bases, with 6 bases remaining between them. There are 13 residues in the CDR3. The CDR3 is CASSEVWDQPQHF. DNA for the CDR3: TGTGCCAGCAGTGAAGTATGGGATCAGCCCCAGCATTTT.

This chain connects TRBV19 to TRBJ1-1, with D hard to call. V lost 3 bases to trimming and J lost 1 base, with 12 bases between them. Germline CDR1 and CDR2: LNHDA and SQIVND (reference sequence). The CDR3 length is 15 residues. The CDR3 DNA sequence: TGTGCCAGTAGTATCAGCGCAGGAGCGAACACTGAAGCTTTCTTT. Its protein is CASSISAGANTEAFF.

The chain is built from TRBV5-1 and TRBJ1-1; D not certain. The CDR3 consists of 14 residues. Germline CDR1 is SGHRS and CDR2 is YFSETQ. Trimming took off 0 bases at V and 2 bases at J, with 8 bases between the two ends. Here the CDR3 DNA reads TGCGCCAGCAGCTTGGCACCGCTAAACACTGAAGCTTTCTTT. Protein: CASSLAPLNTEAFF.

The V call is TRBV4-3, the J call TRBJ1-1; D remains ambiguous. Deletions cut 1 base from V and 1 base from J, with 13 bases between. This CDR3 region has 16 residues. Germline loops: CDR1 LGHNA, CDR2 YSLEER. The CDR3 region has the DNA TGCGCCAGCAGCCAAGTTGGAGCAGGCCCGAACACTGAAGCTTTCTTT. It translates to CASSQVGAGPNTEAFF.